The clone carrying this T cell receptor (beta chain) was counted ten times or more. Time point in this sample: persistent/refractory GD, antithyroid drugs over 5 years with positive TRAb. RNA from PBMCs was the source of the TCR library. This record belongs to a study of regulatory T cells in long-lasting Graves disease. Through Arm-PCR of CDR3 regions and iRepertoire HTBI primers, TCR beta libraries were built. TCRdb independently ran MiXCR on the multiplex PCR reads; one entry per CDR3 protein. The table includes around 510,000 distinct CDR3 sequences, around 21% detected once. The CDR3 has 14 residues. Germline V gives CDR1 MNHEY, CDR2 SMNVEV (reference sequence). Trimming took 5 bases from V and 4 from J; bases not matched to a gene: 6.

The source is a female donor with Graves disease. Sequencing was performed on peripheral blood mononuclear cells (PBMCs), taken when the disease was refractory, from a patient treated with antithyroid drugs. V gene TRBV27 combines with J gene TRBJ1-1; 8 positions agree with TRBD1. The CDR3 region is CASSQTGDATEAFF. The CDR3 DNA is TGTGCCAGCAGTCAGACAGGGGATGCCACTGAAGCTTTCTTT.